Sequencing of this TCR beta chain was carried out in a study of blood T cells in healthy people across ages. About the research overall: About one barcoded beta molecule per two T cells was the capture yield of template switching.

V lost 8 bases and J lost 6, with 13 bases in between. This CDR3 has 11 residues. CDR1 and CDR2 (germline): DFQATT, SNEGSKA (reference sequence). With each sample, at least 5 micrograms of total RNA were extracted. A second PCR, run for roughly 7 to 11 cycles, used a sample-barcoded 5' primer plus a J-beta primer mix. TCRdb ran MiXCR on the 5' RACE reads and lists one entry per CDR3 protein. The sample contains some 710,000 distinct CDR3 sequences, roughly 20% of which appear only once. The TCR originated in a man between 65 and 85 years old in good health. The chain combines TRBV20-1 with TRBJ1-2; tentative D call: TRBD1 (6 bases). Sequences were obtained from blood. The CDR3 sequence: CSSTGLHGYTF. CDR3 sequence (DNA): TGCAGTTCTACAGGGCTGCATGGCTACACCTTC.